This T cell receptor (beta chain) originates from a study of Ad26.COV2.S vaccination and SARS-CoV-2 variants. Treatment defined: some 20 received Ad26.COV2.S at low or high dose, single or two shots; a few received placebo; per-sample allocation not given. Samples analyzed were those drawn on day 63 after the first vaccine or placebo injection. Using immunoSEQ multiplex PCR, the repertoire was profiled, and TCRdb retains in-frame clones only, with some absent. The repertoire holds some 390,000 clones, with about 88% as singletons. On this clone itself: What it binds is not known.

Study-level results: Marked by substantial breadth, spike-specific CD8+ and CD4+ T cell responses were reportedly seen after vaccination.

Germline V gene sequence: CDR1 MNHEY, CDR2 SMNVEV (reference sequence). V was shortened by 6 bases and J by 4 bases, with 13 bases between the two germline ends. The CDR3 spans 14 residues. The origin of this receptor is a person between 18 and 59 years old who received the Ad26.COV2.S COVID-19 vaccine or a placebo. This sample comprised peripheral blood, obtained in a trial of Ad26.COV2.S vaccine versus placebo. The chain joins TRBV27 to TRBJ1-5; D gene unclear. The CDR3 spells CASSAGGVNQPQHF. CDR3 DNA sequence: TGTGCCAGCAGCGCCGGTGGGGTAAATCAGCCCCAGCATTTT.